This TCR beta chain was sequenced in a study of tumor and adjacent non-tumor tissue in lung cancer. Background on the study: The cohort had about 12 adenocarcinoma, a couple of squamous cell and 1 small cell patients. Stage I to III disease affected approximately 11 men and 5 women aged roughly 30 to 80.

Study-wide findings and caveats: Tumor tissue had significantly higher TCR diversity than normal lung. Normal lung showed higher cumulative top 100 clone frequency than tumor.

CDR1 is SGHAT, CDR2 FQNNGV, per germline. The CDR3 runs to 13 residues. About this clonotype itself: What it recognizes is unknown. Mismatch with germline at one junction end may stem from a read error.

The library came from three nested PCR rounds adapted from ARM-PCR protocols. TCRdb processed the multiplex PCR reads anew with MiXCR; each CDR3 protein has one entry. Among under 150,000 distinct CDR3 sequences listed, about 71% were seen once. RNA was extracted from bulk tissue without any cell sorting. The genes are TRBV11-2 and TRBJ2-2; D perhaps matches TRBD2 (5 bases). The clonotype was recovered from a man aged 55 to 70 with small cell lung cancer. The sequenced sample was lung tumor tissue. The CDR3 bases are TGTACCAGCATCTTATCCCCCACCTGGGAGCTTTTTTTT. Amino acids: CTSILSPTWELFF.